A single sample gave rise to the 26 T cell receptor beta chains below, sequenced in a study of coeliac disease. Sequenced by immunoSEQ multiplex PCR; TCRdb stores in-frame clones only, minus some. Of more than 2,000 clones in the sample, more than 60% were seen once. The sequenced material came from lamina propria lymphocytes from the gut. Receptors were obtained from a woman in her 70s with celiac disease on a gluten-free diet.

J is TRBJ1-1 and V is TRBV10-1; the D is unclear. This CDR3 comprises 16 residues. V was shortened by 5 bases and J by 0 bases, with 16 bases between the two germline ends. Germline lookup yields CDR1 WNHNN and CDR2 SYGVQD (reference sequence). For the CDR3, the DNA is TGCGCCAGCAGTCCCGCAGGTCAATCTTTGAACACTGAAGCTTTCTTT. Translating it yields CASSPAGQSLNTEAFF.

Here the CDR3 reads CASSLENRGRGYEQYV. As DNA, the CDR3 is TGTGCCAGCAGCCTTGAAAACAGGGGACGTGGGTACGAGCAGTACGTC. The chain uses TRBV5-4 and TRBJ2-7, with 7 bases matching TRBD1. Germline CDR1 reads SGHNT; CDR2 reads YYREEE (reference sequence). V shed 4 bases and J 4 bases; nucleotides not matched to a gene: 14. The CDR3 is made up of 16 amino acids.

J is TRBJ2-3 and V is TRBV27, with 10 bases lining up with TRBD2. The CDR3 loop spans 14 amino acids. CDR1 is MNHEY, CDR2 SMNVEV, per germline (reference sequence). The ends lost 5 bases at V and 5 bases at J; junction bases unmatched: 4. The CDR3 DNA is TGTGCCAGCAGTATAAGCGGGAGGGTAGATACGCAGTATTTT. It encodes CASSISGRVDTQYF.

The rearrangement uses TRBV27 and TRBJ1-5; D is unclear. The V gene's germline CDR1 is MNHEY and CDR2 SMNVEV (reference sequence). Trimming removed 3 bases at V and 5 bases at J, with 8 bases between. The CDR3 runs 13 residues. The CDR3 protein is CASSFGRHQPQHF. The CDR3 DNA reads as TGTGCCAGCAGTTTCGGCAGGCATCAGCCCCAGCATTTT.

The chain links TRBV30 to TRBJ1-4; tentatively, D is TRBD1 (5 bases). The V gene's germline CDR1 is GTSNPN and CDR2 SVGIG (reference sequence). The V gene lost 3 bases and the J gene lost 6 bases, with 11 bases spanning the gap. There are 13 residues in the CDR3. The CDR3 DNA reads as TGTGCCTGGAGGGGGGGGAATCATGAAAAACTGTTTTTT. Translated: CAWRGGNHEKLFF.

CDR3 amino acids: CASSIGDLAYEQYF. Here the CDR3 DNA reads TGTGCCAGTAGTATCGGGGATCTCGCCTACGAGCAGTACTTC. This rearrangement joins TRBV19 to TRBJ2-7; perhaps TRBD2 as D (5 bases). Germline CDR1 reads LNHDA; CDR2 reads SQIVND (reference sequence). The CDR3 totals 14 residues. The ends were cut back, 3 bases at V and 2 bases at J, with 11 bases in the middle.

V usage is TRBV7-2 and J usage is TRBJ1-1, with D tentatively TRBD1 (5 bases). Germline CDR1 is SGHTA and CDR2 is FQGNSA. The length of the CDR3 is 15 residues. The ends were cut back, 5 bases at V and 5 bases at J, with 18 bases in the middle. CDR3 in amino acids: CASSPRGGRWTEAFF. The CDR3 nucleotides are TGTGCCAGCAGCCCACGTGGGGGGAGATGGACTGAAGCTTTCTTT.

Points on this clone: The sample has other DNA sequences that encode this CDR3 too. V and J are TRBV6-6 and TRBJ1-6; tentatively, D is TRBD1 (6 bases). CDR3 length: 16 amino acids. The V end lost 6 bases, the J end lost 0 bases, and 12 bases lay between the germline ends. The germline gives CDR1 MNHNY, CDR2 SVGAGI (reference sequence). CDR3 DNA sequence: TGTGCCAGCAGGGTCGACAGGAGCTCCTATAATTCACCCCTCCACTTT. Translated: CASRVDRSSYNSPLHF.

The V and J genes are TRBV4-1 and TRBJ2-3; possibly TRBD1 for D (6 bases). V lost 5 bases to trimming and J lost 6 bases, with 12 bases between them. CDR3 length equals 13 residues. The germline CDR1 and CDR2 sequences are MGHRA and YSYEKL. The CDR3 reads CASSFGQFDTQYF. The CDR3 nucleotides read TGCGCCAGCAGCTTCGGACAGTTTGATACGCAGTATTTT.

V usage is TRBV11-1 and J usage is TRBJ1-2; 7 bases line up with TRBD1. The CDR3 length is 15 residues. The V gene's germline CDR1 is SGHAT and CDR2 FQDESV (reference sequence). The V and J ends lost 4 bases and 4 bases, in that order; junction bases with no gene match: 9. CDR3 bases: TGTGCCAGCAGCTCGGAACCGACAGGGACCTATGGCTACACCTTC. It is translated as CASSSEPTGTYGYTF.

This clone was picked up one time. The chain has TRBV4-1 and TRBJ2-5; 8 bases agree with TRBD2. The germline CDR1 and CDR2 sequences are MGHRA and YSYEKL. CDR3 length: 15 residues. V trimming: 4 bases; J trimming: 4 bases; junction bases outside the gene matches: 8. CDR3 sequence (DNA): TGCGCCAGCAGCCTCGGGGCGGGGGGAGGAGAGACCCAGTACTTC. It codes for CASSLGAGGGETQYF.

The chain uses TRBV10-3 and TRBJ2-2; 9 nucleotides line up with TRBD2. Germline trimming cut 5 bases from V and 3 bases from J; bases unmatched to any gene: 4. Germline values: CDR1 ENHRY, CDR2 SYGVKD. The CDR3 covers 15 residues. In nucleotides, the CDR3 is TGTGCCATCAGTAATCAGCGGGAGGACACCGGGGAGCTGTTTTTT. It encodes CAISNQREDTGELFF.

This clone was seen a handful of times. This chain uses TRBV7-9 with TRBJ1-5; no clear D. The CDR3 is 12 amino acids. Trimming removed 3 bases at V and 5 bases at J, with 5 bases between. Germline V gene sequence: CDR1 SEHNR, CDR2 FQNEAQ (reference sequence). The CDR3 here is CASSFGDQPQHF. The CDR3 nucleotides read TGTGCCAGCAGCTTCGGGGATCAGCCCCAGCATTTT.

The chain combines TRBV5-8 with TRBJ2-6, with a weak D call TRBD1 (5 bases). The CDR3 is made up of 15 amino acids. Germline CDR1 is SGHTS and CDR2 is YDEGEE. With 0 bases removed from V and 4 bases from J, the gap between germline ends came to 8 bases. This CDR3 reads CASSLAGSGANVLTF. CDR3 DNA sequence: TGTGCCAGCAGCTTGGCAGGGTCCGGGGCCAACGTCCTGACTTTC.

J is TRBJ1-1 and V is TRBV6-1; 7 nucleotides agree with TRBD1. The CDR3 extends over 14 amino acids. Germline CDR1 is MNHNS and CDR2 is SASEGT. V lost 3 bases, J lost 7 bases, and 8 bases stayed unmatched. DNA for the CDR3: TGTGCCAGCAGTGATTTTAGGGGGCTCATTGAAGCTTTCTTT. Protein product: CASSDFRGLIEAFF.

This clone was recorded a few times. V is TRBV6-4 and J is TRBJ2-7; no reliable D call. V dropped 5 bases and J dropped 2 bases, with 13 bases sitting between them. The germline gives CDR1 MRHNA, CDR2 SNTAGT. This CDR3 spans 14 amino acids. The CDR3 is CASSPSHGTYEQYF. The CDR3 DNA is TGTGCCAGCAGTCCGAGTCACGGTACCTACGAGCAGTACTTC.

This chain links TRBV7-6 with TRBJ2-5; TRBD1 aligns across 8 bases. V lost 1 base to trimming and J lost 5 bases; unmatched junction nucleotides: 3. This CDR3 region has 14 residues. Germline-derived CDR1 and CDR2 are SGHVS and FNYEAQ. CDR3 region: CASSLVDRGETQYF. The CDR3 DNA reads as TGTGCCAGCAGCTTAGTCGACAGGGGTGAGACCCAGTACTTC. Combining the CDR3 with reference TRBV7-6 and TRBJ2-5 gives the whole variable domain GAGVSQSPRYKVTKRGQDVALRCDPISGHVSLYWYRQALGQGPEFLTYFNYEAQQDKSGLPNDRFSAERPEGSISTLTIQRTEQRDSAMYRCASSLVDRGETQYFGPGTRLLVL.

CDR3 DNA: TGTGCCATCAGTGGGGGACAGGGGTACAATCAGCCCCAGCATTTT. This gives the protein CAISGGQGYNQPQHF. The chain carries TRBV10-3 and TRBJ1-5; 10 nucleotides line up with TRBD1. Germline V gene sequence: CDR1 ENHRY, CDR2 SYGVKD. The CDR3 is 15 amino acids. With V trimmed by 4 bases and J by 3 bases, 3 bases remained unmatched.

V gene TRBV6-1 combines with J gene TRBJ2-7; 7 positions match TRBD2. V was pared by 2 bases and J by 5 bases, with 12 bases of the junction left unmatched. The length of the CDR3 is 16 residues. The germline CDR1 and CDR2 sequences are MNHNS and SASEGT. CDR3 DNA: TGTGCCAGCAGTGAACCCAGCGGGAAAGTCACCCACGAGCAGTACGTC. Translated: CASSEPSGKVTHEQYV.

This clone was seen once. The chain joins TRBV4-3 to TRBJ2-3; 11 bases agree with TRBD2. From germline, CDR1 is LGHNA and CDR2 YSLEER. This CDR3 is 17 amino acids long. Germline trimming cut 0 bases from V and 3 bases from J; bases unmatched to any gene: 5. CDR3 bases: TGCGCCAGCAGCCAAGAAAGTGCTAGCGGGAGGACAGATACGCAGTATTTT. This gives the protein CASSQESASGRTDTQYF.

This clone was observed a handful of times. Other nucleotide sequences from this sample produce the same CDR3. The chain links TRBV29-1 to TRBJ1-5; 7 bases match TRBD1. This CDR3 has 13 residues. Per the germline V gene, CDR1 is SQVTM and CDR2 is ANQGSEA. The V segment lost 6 bases and the J segment 3 bases; nucleotides outside the gene matches: 5. The CDR3 nucleotides read TGCAGCGTAAGCAGGGGGTTCAATCAGCCCCAGCATTTT. This translates into CSVSRGFNQPQHF.

The chain is built from TRBV11-2 and TRBJ1-2; no firm D call. The CDR3 is 17 amino acids. The germline gives CDR1 SGHAT, CDR2 FQNNGV. With 4 bases removed from V and 0 bases from J, the gap between germline ends came to 18 bases. Written as DNA, the CDR3 is TGTGCCAGCAGCTCAACTCCGGGTTCCTCTTCTAACTATGGCTACACCTTC. Translated: CASSSTPGSSSNYGYTF.

The chain combines TRBV12-2 with TRBJ2-6; the table's D call, TRBD2, was not checked against the DNA. TRBV12-2 is listed as a pseudogene. CDR3 length equals 20 residues. The CDR3 region is CASRSSGGAVSNSGANVLTF. In nucleotides, the CDR3 is TGTGCAAGTCGCTCGAGCGGGGGGGCGGTCAGTAACTCTGGGGCCAACGTCCTGACTTTC.

This chain connects TRBV7-9 to TRBJ2-1; 10 nucleotides line up with TRBD2. There are 15 residues in the CDR3. Germline assignment: CDR1 SEHNR and CDR2 FQNEAQ (reference sequence). Germline trimming cut 4 bases from V and 6 bases from J; bases unmatched to any gene: 6. The CDR3 DNA reads TGTGCCAGCAGCTCGACAGCGGGGGGGCTCAATGAGCAGTTCTTC. This translates into CASSSTAGGLNEQFF.

V gene TRBV4-1 combines with J gene TRBJ1-2, with D possibly matching TRBD1 (5 bases). Germline loops: CDR1 MGHRA, CDR2 YSYEKL. The CDR3 has 14 amino acids. The V end was cut by 4 bases, the J end by 4 bases, with 13 bases between. The DNA of the CDR3 is TGCGCCAGCAGCCTTCCAGACAGTAGCTATGGCTACACCTTC. It codes for CASSLPDSSYGYTF.

This clone was observed a handful of times. J is TRBJ2-1 and V is TRBV7-3; 10 bases are a match to TRBD2. The trim removed 5 bases at V and 2 bases at J, leaving 3 bases unmatched. The CDR3 loop spans 15 amino acids. The germline gives CDR1 SGHTA, CDR2 FQGTGA. CDR3 nucleotides: TGTGCCAGCAGCCCGCTAGCGGGAGCCTACAATGAGCAGTTCTTC. It translates to CASSPLAGAYNEQFF.